Listed here is a single TCR beta chain. Some clones are missing from TCRdb's copy, which holds only in-frame ones; the method was immunoSEQ multiplex PCR. Of about 180,000 clones listed, roughly 92% were seen once; the top ten hold around 1.3%. This sample is drawn from a study of control samples from healthy donors and cancer patients. This receptor was taken from a young woman in good health. Sequencing was done on a sample of blood.

The CDR3 sequence: CASRAGYGYTF. DNA of the CDR3: TGTGCCAGCAGGGCAGGTTATGGCTACACCTTC. The J gene is TRBJ1-2, the V gene TRBV6-5; D unresolved. The V gene's germline CDR1 is MNHEY and CDR2 SVGAGI. CDR3 length: 11 residues. The V gene lost 6 bases and the J gene lost 5 bases, with 7 bases spanning the gap.